This T cell receptor (beta chain) emerged from a study of response to subunit inactivated influenza vaccine. This clonotype was counted once. Its antigen remains unknown. Study-level points and caveats: Few new T cells, the authors suggested, are recruited by each seasonal influenza vaccination.

TCRdb analysed the RT-PCR reads with MiXCR anew, one entry per CDR3 protein. The sample has about 520,000 distinct CDR3 sequences, 25% seen once. From germline, CDR1 is DFQATT and CDR2 SNEGSKA (reference sequence). This CDR3 has 14 residues. Trimming pared 3 bases from V and 1 base from J, leaving 10 bases between. The specimen comprised CD4+ T cells sorted from PBMCs, sampled more than 4 days after vaccination. This chain uses TRBV20-1 with TRBJ1-5; D possibly corresponds to TRBD1 (5 bases). The clonotype was recovered from a man aged 45-65 years who received an inactivated influenza vaccine. CDR3 amino acids: CSASGGTSNQPQHF. Written as DNA, the CDR3 is TGCAGTGCTAGCGGAGGGACGAGCAATCAGCCCCAGCATTTT.